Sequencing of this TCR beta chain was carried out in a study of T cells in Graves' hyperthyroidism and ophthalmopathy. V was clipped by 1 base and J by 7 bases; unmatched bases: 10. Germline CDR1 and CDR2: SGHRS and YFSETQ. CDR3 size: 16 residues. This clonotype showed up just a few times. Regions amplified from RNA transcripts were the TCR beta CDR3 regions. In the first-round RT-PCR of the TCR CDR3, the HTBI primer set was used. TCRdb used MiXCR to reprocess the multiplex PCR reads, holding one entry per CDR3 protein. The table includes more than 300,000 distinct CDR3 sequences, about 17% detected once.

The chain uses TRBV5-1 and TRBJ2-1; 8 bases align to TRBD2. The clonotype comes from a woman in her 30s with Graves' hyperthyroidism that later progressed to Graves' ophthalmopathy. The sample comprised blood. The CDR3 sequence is CASSLRSGGGRNEQFF. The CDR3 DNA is TGCGCCAGCAGCTTGCGGTCGGGGGGGGGCCGGAATGAGCAGTTCTTC.